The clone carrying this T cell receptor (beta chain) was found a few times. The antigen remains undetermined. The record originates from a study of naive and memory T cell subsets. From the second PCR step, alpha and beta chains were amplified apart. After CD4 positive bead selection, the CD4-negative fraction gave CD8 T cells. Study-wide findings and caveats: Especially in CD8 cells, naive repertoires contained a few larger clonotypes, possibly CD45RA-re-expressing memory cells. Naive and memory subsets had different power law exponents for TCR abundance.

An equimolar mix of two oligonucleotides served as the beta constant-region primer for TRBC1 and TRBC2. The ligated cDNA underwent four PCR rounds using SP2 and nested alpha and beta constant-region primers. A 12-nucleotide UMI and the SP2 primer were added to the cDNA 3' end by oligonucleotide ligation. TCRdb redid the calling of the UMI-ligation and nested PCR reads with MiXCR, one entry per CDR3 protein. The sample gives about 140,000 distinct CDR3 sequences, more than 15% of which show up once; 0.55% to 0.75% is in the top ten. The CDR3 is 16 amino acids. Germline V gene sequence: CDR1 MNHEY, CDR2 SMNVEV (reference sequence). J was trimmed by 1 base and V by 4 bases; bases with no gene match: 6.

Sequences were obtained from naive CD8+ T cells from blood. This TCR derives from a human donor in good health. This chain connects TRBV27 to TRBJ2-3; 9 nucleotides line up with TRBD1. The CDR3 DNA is TGTGCCAGCAGTTCAAAGGACAGGGGTCGCACAGATACGCAGTATTTT. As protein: CASSSKDRGRTDTQYF.